The 24 T cell receptor beta chains listed next were all sequenced from one sample in a study of T cell repertoires in cytomegalovirus infection. TCRdb called the reads again in MiXCR, with one record for every CDR3 protein. The table records about 460,000 distinct CDR3 sequences, about 11% of them present only once. Sequencing used PBMCs. The receptors were gathered from a human donor in good health (CMV status not recorded). Some clones in this sample may be carry-over from other donors' samples.

The genes are TRBV20-1 and TRBJ1-6; the match to TRBD1 covers 9 bases. This CDR3 is built from 12 residues. V shed 5 bases and J 9 bases; nucleotides not matched to a gene: 2. Looked up from germline, CDR1 is DFQATT and CDR2 is SNEGSKA (reference sequence). The CDR3, as DNA: TGCAGTGCTGGGGGACAGGGTTCACCCCTCCACTTT. This sequence encodes CSAGGQGSPLHF.

Many counts were recorded for this clonotype. The chain joins TRBV4-2 to TRBJ2-3, with 9 bases aligning to TRBD2. CDR3 length equals 16 residues. Germline CDR1 LGHNA, CDR2 YNFKEQ. Trimming removed 0 bases from V and 6 bases from J; junction bases left unmatched: 7. The CDR3 is CASSQDLVSGSDTQYF. The CDR3 coding sequence is TGTGCCAGCAGCCAAGATTTGGTTAGCGGGAGTGATACGCAGTATTTT.

V and J are TRBV20-1 and TRBJ2-7, with 10 nucleotides matching TRBD2. The V gene's germline CDR1 is DFQATT and CDR2 SNEGSKA (reference sequence). The trim removed 5 bases at V and 2 bases at J, leaving 6 bases unmatched. CDR3 length equals 14 residues. CDR3 sequence reads: CSAPGTSEAYEQYF. The CDR3 DNA follows: TGCAGTGCTCCCGGGACTAGCGAAGCCTACGAGCAGTACTTC.

The rearrangement links TRBV20-1 to TRBJ2-7; the D gene is possibly TRBD1 (6 bases). CDR3 length equals 14 residues. With 3 bases removed from V and 6 bases from J, the gap between germline ends came to 18 bases. Looked up from germline, CDR1 is DFQATT and CDR2 is SNEGSKA (reference sequence). CDR3 protein: CSARHTGIPSEQYF. The CDR3 DNA sequence: TGCAGTGCTAGGCATACAGGGATCCCCAGCGAGCAGTACTTC.

This clonotype has ten or more counts. The J gene is TRBJ2-2, the V gene TRBV4-1; possible D gene TRBD1, 5 bases. The germline V gene has CDR1 MGHRA and CDR2 YSYEKL. This CDR3 is 15 amino acids long. V lost 4 bases and J 6 bases, leaving 15 bases between the germline ends. In DNA, the CDR3 is TGCGCCAGCAGCCCCCAGCCCAGGGCCCCCGGGGAGCTGTTTTTT. Translated: CASSPQPRAPGELFF.

This clonotype showed up many times. V usage is TRBV5-1 and J usage is TRBJ2-3; the match to TRBD1 covers 7 bases. Trimming cost V 2 bases and J 2 bases; bases outside gene matches: 5. The CDR3 is 15 residues long. Germline V lookup: CDR1 SGHRS, CDR2 YFSETQ. The CDR3 sequence: CASSLQGTITDTQYF. CDR3 nucleotide sequence: TGCGCCAGCAGCTTACAGGGGACCATCACAGATACGCAGTATTTT. Using reference TRBV5-1 and TRBJ2-3 for the parts outside the CDR3, the full variable domain is KAGVTQTPRYLIKTRGQQVTLSCSPISGHRSVSWYQQTPGQGLQFLFEYFSETQRNKGNFPGRFSGRQFSNSRSEMNVSTLELGDSALYLCASSLQGTITDTQYFGPGTRLTVL.

This clonotype occurred a few times. The chain joins TRBV28 to TRBJ2-5, with D possibly being TRBD2 (5 bases). CDR1 and CDR2 (germline): MDHEN, SYDVKM. V dropped 5 bases and J dropped 6 bases, with 13 bases sitting between them. This CDR3 spans 13 amino acids. The CDR3 coding sequence is TGTGCCAGCAGTCCGCGGGCAAAAAAGACCCAGTACTTC. Translating gives CASSPRAKKTQYF.

The chain employs TRBV5-4 and TRBJ2-4; D is unresolved. V was clipped by 0 bases and J by 0 bases, with 10 bases between them. From germline, CDR1 is SGHNT and CDR2 YYREEE (reference sequence). This CDR3 is built from 16 residues. As DNA, the CDR3 is TGTGCCAGCAGCTTGGGGTCGGGCGCAGCCAAAAACATTCAGTACTTC. It translates to CASSLGSGAAKNIQYF.

This clonotype has a handful of counts. The chain couples TRBV6-5 to TRBJ1-2, with D tentatively TRBD1 (5 bases). The CDR3 has 15 residues. Per germline, CDR1 MNHEY and CDR2 SVGAGI. V was shortened by 4 bases and J by 4 bases, with 16 bases between the two germline ends. The CDR3 DNA follows: TGTGCCAGCAGTTCCCTCTCGGGGCTGACCTATGGCTACACCTTC. Amino acid sequence: CASSSLSGLTYGYTF.

This clonotype showed up just a few times. This chain links TRBV11-2 with TRBJ2-1; 8 nucleotides agree with TRBD2. Germline CDR1 is SGHAT and CDR2 is FQNNGV. Losses at the gene ends were 7 bases for V and 7 bases for J; bases not matched to a gene: 12. The CDR3 length is 15 residues. CDR3 residues: CASIPGSSGLNEQFF. CDR3 nucleotide sequence: TGTGCCAGCATCCCGGGCTCTAGCGGGTTGAATGAGCAGTTCTTC.

The chain has TRBV10-3 and TRBJ2-7; TRBD2 matches at 7 bases. V shed 2 bases and J 1 base; nucleotides not matched to a gene: 8. From germline, CDR1 is ENHRY and CDR2 SYGVKD. The CDR3 is 16 amino acids. DNA for the CDR3: TGTGCCATCAGTGAGGGGGAGGGCCGGGGGTCCTACGAGCAGTACTTC. Amino acids: CAISEGEGRGSYEQYF.

This clonotype was observed a handful of times. V gene TRBV20-1 combines with J gene TRBJ1-2; 8 bases are a match to TRBD1. Germline V gives CDR1 DFQATT, CDR2 SNEGSKA (reference sequence). This CDR3 comprises 13 residues. Trimming at V came to 6 bases and at J to 6 bases, leaving 9 bases not matched to a gene. The CDR3 DNA reads as TGCAGTGCGAGGCCGACAGGGGTGGATGGCTACACCTTC. It specifies CSARPTGVDGYTF.

In its sample, this clonotype was seen once. The V gene is TRBV20-1, the J gene TRBJ1-5; D is unresolved. This CDR3 comprises 13 residues. V lost 5 bases and J lost 9, with 17 bases in between. Per the germline V gene, CDR1 is DFQATT and CDR2 is SNEGSKA (reference sequence). CDR3 coding DNA: TGCAGTGCTCCAGCAGGTTTCAGACGGCCCCAGCATTTT. Translation gives CSAPAGFRRPQHF.

This clonotype was seen at least ten times. V and J are TRBV13 and TRBJ2-7, with 10 bases aligning to TRBD1. In germline, CDR1 is PRHDT, CDR2 FYEKMQ (reference sequence). V lost 4 bases to trimming and J lost 7 bases; unmatched junction nucleotides: 10. This CDR3 is 15 amino acids long. CDR3 sequence reads: CASSSPRQGAREQYF. For the CDR3, the DNA is TGTGCCAGCAGCTCCCCGAGACAGGGGGCGAGAGAGCAGTACTTC.

This clonotype occurred many times. The rearrangement links TRBV15 to TRBJ1-2; D might be TRBD1 (5 bases). V lost 0 bases and J lost 3, with 8 bases in between. The V gene's germline CDR1 is LNHNV and CDR2 YYDKDF (reference sequence). The CDR3 runs to 14 residues. The CDR3 loop is CATSRDTRDYGYTF. As DNA, the CDR3 is TGTGCCACCAGCAGAGATACCAGGGACTATGGCTACACCTTC.

Many counts were recorded for this clonotype. The genes are TRBV7-6 and TRBJ1-5; D unresolved. The CDR3 length is 13 residues. Deletions cut 3 bases from V and 4 bases from J, with 7 bases between. Germline-derived CDR1 and CDR2 are SGHVS and FNYEAQ. The CDR3 sequence is CASSLATNQPQHF. The CDR3 DNA reads as TGTGCCAGCAGCTTGGCCACTAATCAGCCCCAGCATTTT.

This clonotype was seen ten or more times. The chain uses TRBV11-2 and TRBJ1-5, with 7 bases that match TRBD1. Trimming took 6 bases from V and 4 from J; bases not matched to a gene: 12. Germline V gives CDR1 SGHAT, CDR2 FQNNGV. The CDR3 totals 16 residues. The CDR3, as DNA: TGTGCCAGCAGTACGATACAGGGGCAAAGAAATCAGCCCCAGCATTTT. Amino acid sequence: CASSTIQGQRNQPQHF.

This clonotype was seen ten or more times. The V call is TRBV19, the J call TRBJ2-1; 9 bases align to TRBD1. This CDR3 has 16 amino acids. Germline CDR1 and CDR2: LNHDA and SQIVND (reference sequence). V lost 4 bases to trimming and J lost 2 bases; unmatched junction nucleotides: 6. The CDR3 spells CASSRTGEAPYNEQFF. In DNA form, the CDR3 reads TGTGCCAGTAGTAGGACAGGGGAGGCACCCTACAATGAGCAGTTCTTC.

This clonotype was observed a handful of times. In nucleotides, the CDR3 is TGCAGTCCCCGAGGTTACCAAGAGACCCAGTACTTC. This sequence encodes CSPRGYQETQYF. The chain uses TRBV20-1 and TRBJ2-5, with D hard to call. CDR1 and CDR2 (germline): DFQATT, SNEGSKA (reference sequence). The CDR3 length is 12 residues. V lost 8 bases and J lost 0, with 10 bases in between.

This clonotype was observed at least ten times. The chain uses TRBV7-8 and TRBJ1-2, with 12 bases aligning to TRBD1. V shed 1 base, J shed 8 bases, and the junction held 11 bases outside the gene matches. Per germline, CDR1 SGHVS and CDR2 FQNEAQ. CDR3 length: 17 amino acids. The CDR3 nucleotides are TGTGCCAGCAGCTTAGGGGTCCGGGACAGGGGGCCTCTCGGCTACACCTTC. Residues: CASSLGVRDRGPLGYTF. Filled out from reference TRBV7-8 and TRBJ1-2, the complete variable domain reads GAGVSQSPRYKVAKRGQDVALRCDPISGHVSLFWYQQALGQGPEFLTYFQNEAQLDKSGLPSDRFFAERPEGSVSTLKIQRTQQEDSAVYLCASSLGVRDRGPLGYTFGSGTRLTVV.

This clonotype was counted at least ten times. V gene TRBV2 combines with J gene TRBJ2-7; 9 bases map to TRBD1. The CDR3 consists of 12 residues. Germline CDR1 SNHLY, CDR2 FYNNEI. Trimming removed 6 bases from V and 6 bases from J; junction bases left unmatched: 3. CDR3 DNA: TGTGCCAGCAGGCCACAGGGGGCCGAGCAGTACTTC. Translating it yields CASRPQGAEQYF.

The CDR3 loop is CASSHGGWWDSPLHF. The CDR3, as DNA: TGTGCCAGCAGTCATGGCGGGTGGTGGGATTCACCCCTCCACTTT. V usage is TRBV28 and J usage is TRBJ1-6, with D hard to call. Trimming removed 5 bases from V and 8 bases from J, with 16 bases in between. There are 15 residues in the CDR3. Germline CDR1 reads MDHEN; CDR2 reads SYDVKM. The complete variable domain, with remaining parts taken from reference TRBV28 and TRBJ1-6, reads DVKVTQSSRYLVKRTGEKVFLECVQDMDHENMFWYRQDPGLGLRLIYFSYDVKMKEKGDIPEGYSVSREKKERFSLILESASTNQTSMYLCASSHGGWWDSPLHFGNGTRLTVT.

This clonotype has more than one count but fewer than ten. The V gene is TRBV29-1, the J gene TRBJ1-5, with a possible D match to TRBD1 (5 bases). With 4 bases removed from V and 1 base from J, the gap between germline ends came to 14 bases. The CDR3 spans 15 residues. The germline gives CDR1 SQVTM, CDR2 ANQGSEA. CDR3 DNA sequence: TGCAGCGTTGTTATCGGGGCCGGCAGCAATCAGCCCCAGCATTTT. Protein product: CSVVIGAGSNQPQHF.

This clonotype was detected ten times or more. This chain links TRBV6-5 with TRBJ2-2, with D possibly being TRBD2 (6 bases). V dropped 0 bases and J dropped 1 base, with 18 bases sitting between them. Germline V gene data show CDR1 as MNHEY and CDR2 as SVGAGI. There are 19 residues in the CDR3. The CDR3 region is CASSYSLFRAGMNTGELFF. For the CDR3, the DNA is TGTGCCAGCAGTTACTCGTTATTTAGGGCGGGGATGAACACCGGGGAGCTGTTTTTT.